The clone carrying this T cell receptor (beta chain) is a singleton in its sample. Its antigen is currently unknown. The data belong to a study of T cell repertoires in cytomegalovirus infection. Study background: Indicated by public TCR beta signatures were CMV infection and matching HLA type.

Trimming removed 4 bases at V and 5 bases at J, with 14 bases between. The CDR3 covers 14 residues. Germline loops: CDR1 MNHEY, CDR2 SVGEGT. Study-level findings and limits: The cumulative frequency of public TCR beta families identified carriers of CMV plus the relevant HLA.

TCRdb itself ran the reads through MiXCR, one entry per CDR3 protein. Here the sample spans 700,000 to 950,000 distinct CDR3 sequences, about 31% being singletons. This sample comprised cultured CD8+ T cells from PBMCs, obtained from culture after CMV antigen stimulation. The TCR was taken from a human donor in good health (CMV status not recorded). Some clones in this sample may be carry-over from other donors' samples. The chain is built from TRBV6-2 or TRBV6-3 and TRBJ2-5; D perhaps matches TRBD2 (6 bases). CDR3 coding DNA: TGTGCCAGCAGTTCCGGGACTCTCATCGAGACCCAGTACTTC. Translation gives CASSSGTLIETQYF.